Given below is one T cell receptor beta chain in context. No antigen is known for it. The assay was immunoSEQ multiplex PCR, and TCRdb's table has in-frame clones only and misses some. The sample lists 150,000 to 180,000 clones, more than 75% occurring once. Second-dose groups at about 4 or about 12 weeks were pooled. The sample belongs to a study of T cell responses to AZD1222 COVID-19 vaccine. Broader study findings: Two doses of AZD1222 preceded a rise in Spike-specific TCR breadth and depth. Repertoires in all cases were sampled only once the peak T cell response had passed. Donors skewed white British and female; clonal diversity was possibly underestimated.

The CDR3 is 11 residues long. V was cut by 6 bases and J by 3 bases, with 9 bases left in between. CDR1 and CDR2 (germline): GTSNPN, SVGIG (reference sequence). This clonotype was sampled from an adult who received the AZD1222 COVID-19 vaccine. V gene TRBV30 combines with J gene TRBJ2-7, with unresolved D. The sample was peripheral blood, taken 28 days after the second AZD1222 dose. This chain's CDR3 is CACHRNYEQYF. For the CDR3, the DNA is TGTGCCTGCCATAGGAACTACGAGCAGTACTTC.